This T cell receptor (beta chain) was retrieved from a study of T cell responses to AZD1222 COVID-19 vaccine. Profiling relied on immunoSEQ multiplex PCR, and the TCRdb table lists in-frame clones only, not all of them. Here the sample spans approximately 120,000 clones, about 88% being singletons. A word on this clone: The antigen is unknown.

V was shortened by 7 bases and J by 13 bases, with 17 bases between the two germline ends. Germline CDR1 SNHLY, CDR2 FYNNEI. The CDR3 runs 13 residues. Study-level results: The CD4 TCRs associated with vaccination extended across spike and predominated at 160-218 and 743-854. Unmutated variant regions are reportedly targeted by nearly half of spike-specific TCRs.

The chain links TRBV2 to TRBJ1-6; no clear D gene. Sample: peripheral blood, taken 28 days after the second AZD1222 dose. The sequence derives from an adult who received the AZD1222 COVID-19 vaccine. The CDR3 reads CASKGSHLGPLHF. The CDR3 DNA sequence: TGTGCCAGCAAGGGCAGCCATCTTGGGCCCCTCCACTTT. Variable domain in full (rest from reference TRBV2 and TRBJ1-6): EPEVTQTPSHQVTQMGQEVILRCVPISNHLYFYWYRQILGQKVEFLVSFYNNEISEKSEIFDDQFSVERPDGSNFTLKIRSTKLEDSAMYFCASKGSHLGPLHFGNGTRLTVT.